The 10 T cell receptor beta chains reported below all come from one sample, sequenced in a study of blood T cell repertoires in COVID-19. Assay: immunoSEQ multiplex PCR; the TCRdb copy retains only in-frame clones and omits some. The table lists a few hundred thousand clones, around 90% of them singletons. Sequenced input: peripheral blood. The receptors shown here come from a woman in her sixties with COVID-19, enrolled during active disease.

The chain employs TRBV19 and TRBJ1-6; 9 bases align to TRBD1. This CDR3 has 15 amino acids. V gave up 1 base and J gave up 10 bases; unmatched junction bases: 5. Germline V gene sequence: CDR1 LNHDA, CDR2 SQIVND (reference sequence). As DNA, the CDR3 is TGTGCCAGTAGTATAGTAAGGACAGGGGAATCACCCCTCCACTTT. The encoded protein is CASSIVRTGESPLHF. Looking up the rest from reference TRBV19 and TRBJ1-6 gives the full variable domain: DGGITQSPKYLFRKEGQNVTLSCEQNLNHDAMYWYRQDPGQGLRLIYYSQIVNDFQKGDIAEGYSVSREKKESFPLTVTSAQKNPTAFYLCASSIVRTGESPLHFGNGTRLTVT.

CDR3 amino acids: CASSYQGGYEQYF. CDR3 DNA: TGTGCCAGCAGCTACCAGGGGGGCTACGAGCAGTACTTC. This chain joins TRBV5-5 and TRBJ2-7; D is perhaps TRBD1 (7 bases). Germline V gene data show CDR1 as SGHKS and CDR2 as YYEKEE (reference sequence). V lost 3 bases to trimming and J lost 3 bases, with 10 bases between them. CDR3 length equals 13 residues. Complete variable domain (other parts from reference TRBV5-5 and TRBJ2-7): DAGVTQSPTHLIKTRGQQVTLRCSPISGHKSVSWYQQVLGQGPQFIFQYYEKEERGRGNFPDRFSARQFPNYSSELNVNALLLGDSALYLCASSYQGGYEQYFGPGTRLTVT.

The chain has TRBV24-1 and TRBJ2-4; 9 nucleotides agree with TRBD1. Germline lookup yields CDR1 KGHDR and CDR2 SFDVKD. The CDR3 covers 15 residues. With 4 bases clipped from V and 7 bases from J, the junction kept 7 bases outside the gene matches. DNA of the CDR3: TGTGCCACCAGTGACCCACGACAGGGGGGTAACATTCAGTACTTC. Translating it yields CATSDPRQGGNIQYF.

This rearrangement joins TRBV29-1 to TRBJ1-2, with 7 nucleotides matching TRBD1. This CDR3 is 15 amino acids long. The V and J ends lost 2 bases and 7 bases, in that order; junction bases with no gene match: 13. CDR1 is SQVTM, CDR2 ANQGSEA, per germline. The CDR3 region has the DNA TGCAGCGTTGAACGCCCGGACAGGCGGCTGGGTGGCTACACCTTC. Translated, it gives CSVERPDRRLGGYTF.

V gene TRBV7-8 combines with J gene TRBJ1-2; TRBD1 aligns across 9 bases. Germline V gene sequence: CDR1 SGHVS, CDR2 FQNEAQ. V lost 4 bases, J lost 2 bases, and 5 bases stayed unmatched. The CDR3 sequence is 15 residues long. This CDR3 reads CASSSYRGPNYGYTF. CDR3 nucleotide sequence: TGTGCCAGCAGCTCTTACAGGGGGCCGAACTATGGCTACACCTTC.

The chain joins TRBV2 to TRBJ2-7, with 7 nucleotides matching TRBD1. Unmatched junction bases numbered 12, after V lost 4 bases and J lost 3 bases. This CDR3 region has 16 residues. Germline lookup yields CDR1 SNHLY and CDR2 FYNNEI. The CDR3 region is CASSGIRGQAYYEQYF. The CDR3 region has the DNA TGTGCCAGCAGTGGAATTAGGGGGCAAGCCTACTACGAGCAGTACTTC.

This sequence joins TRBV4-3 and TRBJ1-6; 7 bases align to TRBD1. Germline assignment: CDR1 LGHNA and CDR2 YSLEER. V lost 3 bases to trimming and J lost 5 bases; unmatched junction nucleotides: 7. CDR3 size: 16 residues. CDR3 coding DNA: TGCGCCAGCAGCCATGACACCGGGACAGATAATTCACCCCTCCACTTT. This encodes CASSHDTGTDNSPLHF.

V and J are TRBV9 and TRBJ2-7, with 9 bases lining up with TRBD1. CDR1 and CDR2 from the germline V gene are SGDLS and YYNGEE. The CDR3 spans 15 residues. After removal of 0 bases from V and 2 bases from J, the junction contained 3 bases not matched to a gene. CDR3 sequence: CASSVGQGDPYEQYF. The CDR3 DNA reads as TGTGCCAGCAGCGTAGGACAGGGGGATCCCTACGAGCAGTACTTC.

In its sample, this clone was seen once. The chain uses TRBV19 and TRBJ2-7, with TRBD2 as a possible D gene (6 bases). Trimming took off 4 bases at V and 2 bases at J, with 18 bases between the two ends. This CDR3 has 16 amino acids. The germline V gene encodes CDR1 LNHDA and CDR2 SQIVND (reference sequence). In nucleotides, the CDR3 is TGTGCCAGTAGTAGCCGGGGAAGGGGAGGTCCCTACGAGCAGTACTTC. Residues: CASSSRGRGGPYEQYF.

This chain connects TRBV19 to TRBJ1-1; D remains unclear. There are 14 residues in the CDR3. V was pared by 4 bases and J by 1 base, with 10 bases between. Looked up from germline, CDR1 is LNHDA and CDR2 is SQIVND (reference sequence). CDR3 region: CASSTTGKNTEAFF. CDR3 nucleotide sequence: TGTGCCAGTAGTACAACGGGGAAGAACACTGAAGCTTTCTTT.